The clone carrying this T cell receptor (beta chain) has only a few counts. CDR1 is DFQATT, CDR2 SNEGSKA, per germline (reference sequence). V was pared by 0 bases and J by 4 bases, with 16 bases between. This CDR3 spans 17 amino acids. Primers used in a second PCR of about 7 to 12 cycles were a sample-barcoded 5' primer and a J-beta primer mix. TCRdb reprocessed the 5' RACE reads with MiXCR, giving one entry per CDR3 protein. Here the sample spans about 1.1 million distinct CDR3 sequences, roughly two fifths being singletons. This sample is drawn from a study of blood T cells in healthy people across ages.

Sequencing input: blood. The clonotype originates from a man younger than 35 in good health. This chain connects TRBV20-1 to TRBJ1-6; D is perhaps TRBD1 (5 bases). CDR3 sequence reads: CSARDRPTQVYNSPLHF. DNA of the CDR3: TGCAGTGCTAGAGACAGACCCACACAGGTTTATAATTCACCCCTCCACTTT.